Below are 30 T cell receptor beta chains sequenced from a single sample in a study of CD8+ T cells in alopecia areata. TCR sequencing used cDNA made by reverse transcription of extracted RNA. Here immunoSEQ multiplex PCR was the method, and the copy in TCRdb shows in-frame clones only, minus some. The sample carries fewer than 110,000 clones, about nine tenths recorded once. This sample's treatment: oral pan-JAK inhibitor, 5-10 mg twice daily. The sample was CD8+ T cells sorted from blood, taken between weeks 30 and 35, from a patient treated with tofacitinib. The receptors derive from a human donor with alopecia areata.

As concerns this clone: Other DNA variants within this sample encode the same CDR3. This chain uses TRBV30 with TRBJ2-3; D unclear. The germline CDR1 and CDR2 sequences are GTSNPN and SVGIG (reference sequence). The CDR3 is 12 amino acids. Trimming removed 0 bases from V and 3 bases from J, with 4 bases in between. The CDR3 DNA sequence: TGTGCCTGGAGTGTATTGACAGATACGCAGTATTTT. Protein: CAWSVLTDTQYF.

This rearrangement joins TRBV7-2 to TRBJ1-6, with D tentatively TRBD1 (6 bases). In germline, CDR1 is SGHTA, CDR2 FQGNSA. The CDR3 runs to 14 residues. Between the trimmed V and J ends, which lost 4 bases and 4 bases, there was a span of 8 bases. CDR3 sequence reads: CASSWGAYNSPLHF. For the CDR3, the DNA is TGTGCCAGCAGCTGGGGGGCTTATAATTCACCCCTCCACTTT.

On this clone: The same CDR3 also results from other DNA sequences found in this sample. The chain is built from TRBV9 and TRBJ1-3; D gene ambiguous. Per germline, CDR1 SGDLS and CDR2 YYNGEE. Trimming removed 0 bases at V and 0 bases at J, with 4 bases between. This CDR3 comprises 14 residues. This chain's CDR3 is CASSVGSSGNTIYF. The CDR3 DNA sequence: TGTGCCAGCAGCGTAGGGAGCTCTGGAAACACCATATATTTT.

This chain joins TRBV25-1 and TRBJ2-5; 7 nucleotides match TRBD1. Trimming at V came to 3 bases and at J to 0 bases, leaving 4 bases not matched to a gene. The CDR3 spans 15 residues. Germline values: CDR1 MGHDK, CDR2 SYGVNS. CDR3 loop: CASSDRQGYQETQYF. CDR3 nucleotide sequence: TGTGCCAGCAGTGATCGACAGGGATACCAAGAGACCCAGTACTTC.

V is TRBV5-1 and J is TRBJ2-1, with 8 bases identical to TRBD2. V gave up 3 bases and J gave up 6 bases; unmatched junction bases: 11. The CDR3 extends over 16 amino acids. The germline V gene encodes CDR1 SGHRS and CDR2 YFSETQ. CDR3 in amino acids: CASSSGGSGSINEQFF. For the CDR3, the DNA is TGCGCCAGCAGCTCTGGAGGGAGCGGGAGTATCAATGAGCAGTTCTTC.

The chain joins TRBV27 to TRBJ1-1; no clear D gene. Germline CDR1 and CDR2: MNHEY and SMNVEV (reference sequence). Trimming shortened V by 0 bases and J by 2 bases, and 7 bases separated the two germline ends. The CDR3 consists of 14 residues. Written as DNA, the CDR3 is TGTGCCAGCAGTTTATCTTGGGGAAACACTGAAGCTTTCTTT. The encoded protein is CASSLSWGNTEAFF.

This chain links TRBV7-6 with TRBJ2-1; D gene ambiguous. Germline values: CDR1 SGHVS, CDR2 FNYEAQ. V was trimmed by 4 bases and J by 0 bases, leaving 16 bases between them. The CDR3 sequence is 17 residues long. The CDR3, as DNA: TGTGCCAGCAGCTCCGTTATGAGTCCGACCTCCTACAATGAGCAGTTCTTC. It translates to CASSSVMSPTSYNEQFF. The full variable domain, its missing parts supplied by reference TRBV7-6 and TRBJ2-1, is GAGVSQSPRYKVTKRGQDVALRCDPISGHVSLYWYRQALGQGPEFLTYFNYEAQQDKSGLPNDRFSAERPEGSISTLTIQRTEQRDSAMYRCASSSVMSPTSYNEQFFGPGTRLTVL.

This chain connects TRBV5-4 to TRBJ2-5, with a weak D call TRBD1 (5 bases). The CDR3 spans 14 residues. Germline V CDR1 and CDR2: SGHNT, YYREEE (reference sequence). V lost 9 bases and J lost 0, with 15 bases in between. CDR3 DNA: TGTGCCACGTGGACAATTGAGAACCAAGAGACCCAGTACTTC. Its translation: CATWTIENQETQYF.

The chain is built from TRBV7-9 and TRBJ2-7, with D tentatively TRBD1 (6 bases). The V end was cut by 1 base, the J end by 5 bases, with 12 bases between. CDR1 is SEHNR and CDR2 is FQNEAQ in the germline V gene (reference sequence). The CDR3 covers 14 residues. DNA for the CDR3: TGTGCCAGCAGCTTAGTGGCAGGGGACAACGAGCAGTACTTC. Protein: CASSLVAGDNEQYF. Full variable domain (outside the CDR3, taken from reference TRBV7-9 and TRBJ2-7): DTGVSQNPRHKITKRGQNVTFRCDPISEHNRLYWYRQTLGQGPEFLTYFQNEAQLEKSRLLSDRFSAERPKGSFSTLEIQRTEQGDSAMYLCASSLVAGDNEQYFGPGTRLTVT.

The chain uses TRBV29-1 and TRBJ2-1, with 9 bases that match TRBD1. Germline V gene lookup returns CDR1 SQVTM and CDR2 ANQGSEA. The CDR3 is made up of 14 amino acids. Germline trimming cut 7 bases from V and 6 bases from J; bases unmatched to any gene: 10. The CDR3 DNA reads TGCAGCGCCGAGGGACAGGGAGAGGGCAATGAGCAGTTCTTC. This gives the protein CSAEGQGEGNEQFF.

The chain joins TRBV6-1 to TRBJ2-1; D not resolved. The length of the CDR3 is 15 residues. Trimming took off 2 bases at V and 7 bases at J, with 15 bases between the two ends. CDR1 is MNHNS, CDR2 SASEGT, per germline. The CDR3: CASSELGITGNEQFF. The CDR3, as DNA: TGTGCCAGCAGTGAACTGGGGATAACCGGGAATGAGCAGTTCTTC.

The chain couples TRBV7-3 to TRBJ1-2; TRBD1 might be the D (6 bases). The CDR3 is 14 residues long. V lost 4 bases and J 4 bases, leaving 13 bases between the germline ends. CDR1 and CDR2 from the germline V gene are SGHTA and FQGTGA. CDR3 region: CASSSLGTPYGYTF. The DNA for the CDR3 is TGTGCCAGCAGCTCGCTCGGGACACCCTATGGCTACACCTTC.

Written as DNA, the CDR3 is TGCAGCGTTGAAGCCCCCGCTAGCGGGGCTGCCTACGAGCAGTACTTC. Translation gives CSVEAPASGAAYEQYF. The chain uses TRBV29-1 and TRBJ2-7; 9 positions match TRBD2. The CDR3 runs 16 residues. Trimming at V came to 1 base and at J to 2 bases, leaving 9 bases not matched to a gene. Per germline, CDR1 SQVTM and CDR2 ANQGSEA.

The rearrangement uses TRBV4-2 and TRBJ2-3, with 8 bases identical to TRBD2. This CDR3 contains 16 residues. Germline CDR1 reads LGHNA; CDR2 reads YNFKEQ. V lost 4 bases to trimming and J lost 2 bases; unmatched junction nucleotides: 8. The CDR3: CASSLDGSGDTDTQYF. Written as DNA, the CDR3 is TGTGCCAGCAGCCTCGACGGTAGCGGGGACACAGATACGCAGTATTTT.

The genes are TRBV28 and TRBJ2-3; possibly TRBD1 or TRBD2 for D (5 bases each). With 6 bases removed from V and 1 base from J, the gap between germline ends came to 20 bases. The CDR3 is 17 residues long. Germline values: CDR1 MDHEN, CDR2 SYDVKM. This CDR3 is CASSPGSGRAGTDTQYF. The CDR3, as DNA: TGTGCCAGCAGCCCAGGGTCGGGGCGAGCGGGCACAGATACGCAGTATTTT.

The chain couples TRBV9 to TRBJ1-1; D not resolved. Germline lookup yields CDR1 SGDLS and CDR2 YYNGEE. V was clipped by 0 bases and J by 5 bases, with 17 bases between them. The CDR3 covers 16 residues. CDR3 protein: CASSVGNGGEGTEAFF. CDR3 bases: TGTGCCAGCAGCGTAGGGAACGGCGGGGAGGGAACTGAAGCTTTCTTT.

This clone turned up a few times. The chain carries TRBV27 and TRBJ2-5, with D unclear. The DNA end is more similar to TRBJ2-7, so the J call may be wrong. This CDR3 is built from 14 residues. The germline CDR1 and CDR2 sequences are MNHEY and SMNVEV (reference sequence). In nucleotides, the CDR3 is TGTGCCAGCAGCCCGAGTTACTTCAGCCCCGAGCAGTACTTC. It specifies CASSPSYFSPEQYF.

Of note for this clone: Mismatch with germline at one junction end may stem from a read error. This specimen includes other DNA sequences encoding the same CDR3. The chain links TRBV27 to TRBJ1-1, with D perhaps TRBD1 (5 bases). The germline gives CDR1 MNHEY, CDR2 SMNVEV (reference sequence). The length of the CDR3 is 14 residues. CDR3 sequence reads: CASSWTGTGTEAFF. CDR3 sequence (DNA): TGTGCCAGCAGTTGGACTGGGACGGGCACTGAGGCTTTCTTT.

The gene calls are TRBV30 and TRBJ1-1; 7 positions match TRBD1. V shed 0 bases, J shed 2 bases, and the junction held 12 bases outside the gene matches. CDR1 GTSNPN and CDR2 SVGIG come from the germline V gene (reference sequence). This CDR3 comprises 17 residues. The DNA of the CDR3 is TGTGCCTGGAGTGTAAGTCGGGACAGATCCTATAACACTGAAGCTTTCTTT. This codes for CAWSVSRDRSYNTEAFF.

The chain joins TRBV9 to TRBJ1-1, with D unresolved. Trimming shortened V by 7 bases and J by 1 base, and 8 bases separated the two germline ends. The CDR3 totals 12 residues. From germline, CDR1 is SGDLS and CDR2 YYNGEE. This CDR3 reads CASEQQNTEAFF. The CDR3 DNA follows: TGTGCCAGCGAACAACAGAACACTGAAGCTTTCTTT.

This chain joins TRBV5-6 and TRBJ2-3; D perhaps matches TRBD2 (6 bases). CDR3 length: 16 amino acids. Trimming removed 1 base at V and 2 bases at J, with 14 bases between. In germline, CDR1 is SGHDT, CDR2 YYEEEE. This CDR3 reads CASSLLVGGDTDTQYF. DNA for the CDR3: TGTGCCAGCAGCTTGCTAGTTGGAGGGGACACAGATACGCAGTATTTT.

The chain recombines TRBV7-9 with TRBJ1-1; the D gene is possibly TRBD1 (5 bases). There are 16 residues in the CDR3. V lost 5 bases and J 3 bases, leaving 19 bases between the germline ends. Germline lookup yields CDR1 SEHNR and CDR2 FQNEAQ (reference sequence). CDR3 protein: CASSGDRDRQHTEAFF. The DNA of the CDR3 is TGTGCCAGCAGCGGCGACCGGGACCGACAACACACTGAAGCTTTCTTT.

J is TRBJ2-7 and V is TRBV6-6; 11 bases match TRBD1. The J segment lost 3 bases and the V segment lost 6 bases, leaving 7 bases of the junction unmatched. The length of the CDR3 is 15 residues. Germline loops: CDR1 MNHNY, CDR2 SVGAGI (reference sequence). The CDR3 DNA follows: TGTGCCAGCAGCATCGGGACAGGGGGGTACTACGAGCAGTACTTC. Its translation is CASSIGTGGYYEQYF.

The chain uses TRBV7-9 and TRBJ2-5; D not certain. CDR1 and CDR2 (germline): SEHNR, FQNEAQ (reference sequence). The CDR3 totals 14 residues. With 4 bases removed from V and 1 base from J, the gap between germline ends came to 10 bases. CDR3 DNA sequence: TGTGCCAGCAGCTCCACCCTGCTCCAAGAGACCCAGTACTTC. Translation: CASSSTLLQETQYF.

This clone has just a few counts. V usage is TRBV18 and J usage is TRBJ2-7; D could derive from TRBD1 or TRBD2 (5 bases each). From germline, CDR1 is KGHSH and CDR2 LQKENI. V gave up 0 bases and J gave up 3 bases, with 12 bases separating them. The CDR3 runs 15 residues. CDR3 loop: CASSPPGGQGYEQYF. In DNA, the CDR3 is TGTGCCAGCTCACCACCCGGCGGGCAGGGCTACGAGCAGTACTTC.

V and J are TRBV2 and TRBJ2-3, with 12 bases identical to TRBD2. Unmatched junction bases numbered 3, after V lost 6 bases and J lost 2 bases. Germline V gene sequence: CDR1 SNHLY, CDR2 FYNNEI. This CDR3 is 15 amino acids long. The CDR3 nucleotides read TGTGCCAGCAGGGGACTAGCGGGCTTCACAGATACGCAGTATTTT. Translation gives CASRGLAGFTDTQYF.

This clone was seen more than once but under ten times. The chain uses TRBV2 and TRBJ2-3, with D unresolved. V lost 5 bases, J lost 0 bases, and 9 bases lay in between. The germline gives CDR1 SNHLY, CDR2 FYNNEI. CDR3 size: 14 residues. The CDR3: CASSPTSSTDTQYF. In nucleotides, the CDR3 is TGTGCCAGCAGTCCGACAAGTAGCACAGATACGCAGTATTTT.

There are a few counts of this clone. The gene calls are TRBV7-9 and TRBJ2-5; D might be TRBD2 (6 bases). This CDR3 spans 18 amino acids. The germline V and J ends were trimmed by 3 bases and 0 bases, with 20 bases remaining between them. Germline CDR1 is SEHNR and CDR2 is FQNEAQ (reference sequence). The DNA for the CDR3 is TGTGCCAGCAGCTTGGTGGGTGTGCCTAGCGCTTACCAAGAGACCCAGTACTTC. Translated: CASSLVGVPSAYQETQYF.

CDR3 coding DNA: TGTGCCAGCAGTGTTTACAGGACTACGCGCAATCAGCCCCAGCATTTT. Translating gives CASSVYRTTRNQPQHF. This chain uses TRBV6-1 with TRBJ1-5; TRBD1 might be the D (5 bases). CDR3 length equals 16 residues. Per the germline V gene, CDR1 is MNHNS and CDR2 is SASEGT. Trimming removed 4 bases from V and 2 bases from J, with 15 bases in between.

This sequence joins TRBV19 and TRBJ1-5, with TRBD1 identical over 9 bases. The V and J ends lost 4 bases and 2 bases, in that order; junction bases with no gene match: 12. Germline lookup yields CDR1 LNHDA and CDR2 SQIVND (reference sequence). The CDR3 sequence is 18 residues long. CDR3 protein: CASSTHGNRDRGNQPQHF. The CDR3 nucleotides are TGTGCCAGTAGTACTCACGGAAACCGGGACAGGGGCAATCAGCCCCAGCATTTT.